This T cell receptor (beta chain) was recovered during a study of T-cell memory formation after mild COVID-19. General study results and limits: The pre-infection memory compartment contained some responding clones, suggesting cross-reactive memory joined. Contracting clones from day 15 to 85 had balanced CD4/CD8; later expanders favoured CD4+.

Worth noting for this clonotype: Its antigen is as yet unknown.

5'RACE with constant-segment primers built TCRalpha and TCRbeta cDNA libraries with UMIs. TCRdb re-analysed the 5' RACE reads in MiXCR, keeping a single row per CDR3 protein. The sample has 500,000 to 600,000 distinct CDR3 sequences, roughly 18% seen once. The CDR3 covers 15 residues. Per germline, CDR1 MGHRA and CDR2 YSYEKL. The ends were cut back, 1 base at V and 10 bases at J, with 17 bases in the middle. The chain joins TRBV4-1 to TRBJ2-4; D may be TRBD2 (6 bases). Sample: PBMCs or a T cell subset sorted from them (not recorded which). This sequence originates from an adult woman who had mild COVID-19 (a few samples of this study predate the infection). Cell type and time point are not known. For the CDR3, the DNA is TGCGCCAGCAGCCAAGCCGGGGGAGGTCCGCAAATTCAGTACTTC. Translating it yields CASSQAGGGPQIQYF.